The clone carrying this T cell receptor (beta chain) has only a few counts. Its specificity is unknown. The data are from a study of neoadjuvant anti-PD-1 for oral cavity cancer. Notes on the study in general: Post-nivolumab, blood T cell clonality was significantly elevated in non-responders.

Time point defined: after neoadjuvant nivolumab, at surgical resection. Sequencing was performed with immunoSEQ multiplex PCR; in TCRdb, only in-frame clones are kept and a portion is missing. This table has about 14,000 clones, roughly 71% appearing once. Per germline, CDR1 SEHNR and CDR2 FQNEAQ (reference sequence). This CDR3 is 19 amino acids long. The ends lost 5 bases at V and 2 bases at J; junction bases unmatched: 15. The chain uses TRBV7-9 and TRBJ2-1; 10 bases are shared with TRBD2. The clonotype originates from a person aged 40 to 85 with oral cavity squamous cell carcinoma. The material was PBMCs, obtained after nivolumab (anti-PD-1) treatment. CDR3 nucleotides: TGTGCCAGCAGCCGACGGAGGGCTAGCGGGAGTGCGACCTACAATGAGCAGTTCTTC. It codes for CASSRRRASGSATYNEQFF. Drawing the rest from reference TRBV7-9 and TRBJ2-1, the complete variable domain is DTGVSQNPRHKITKRGQNVTFRCDPISEHNRLYWYRQTLGQGPEFLTYFQNEAQLEKSRLLSDRFSAERPKGSFSTLEIQRTEQGDSAMYLCASSRRRASGSATYNEQFFGPGTRLTVL.